The present entry profiles one TCR beta chain with its context. Profiling relied on immunoSEQ multiplex PCR, and the TCRdb table lists in-frame clones only, not all of them. The sample lists 70,000 or so clones, around four fifths occurring once. The CDR3 extends over 13 amino acids. V was clipped by 4 bases and J by 3 bases, with 11 bases between them. Germline CDR1 and CDR2: SGHRS and YFSETQ. The data stem from a study of blood T cell repertoires in COVID-19. The overall study: There were acute and convalescent COVID-19 samples, and they came from the United States, Italy and Spain. T cells, B-cell-depleted T cells, or PBMCs supplied cDNA or gDNA.

Patients from Seattle were sampled longitudinally, starting during active infection. The chain joins TRBV5-1 to TRBJ2-7, with D perhaps TRBD2 (5 bases). Input material: peripheral blood. The TCR sequence derives from a man between 60 and 70 years old with COVID-19, enrolled during active disease. The CDR3, as DNA: TGCGCCAGCAGCCGATCCAGCGGCTACGAGCAGTACTTC. It encodes CASSRSSGYEQYF.